This note documents a single T cell receptor beta chain sequence. Its antigen is as yet unknown. The CDR3 sequence is 18 residues long. In germline, CDR1 is SGHTA, CDR2 FQGNSA. Between the trimmed V and J ends, which lost 5 bases and 0 bases, there was a span of 17 bases. The donors gave bone marrow, and they were healthy. These data come from a study of cytomegalovirus exposure and HLA in healthy donors. Primers for the PCR totalled 60 Vbeta and 13 Jbeta. TCRdb's copy holds only in-frame clones and misses some; the assay was immunoSEQ multiplex PCR. This sample yields about 140,000 clones, of which 80% are seen a single time; approximately 15% belongs to the top ten. The study, taken as a whole, reports: The investigators catalogued 164 TCR beta chains as cytomegalovirus-associated. Most TCR sequences were seen very rarely across donors, but some public TCRs occurred in many. CMV serostatus was the sole immune exposure data available.

The clonotype comes from a woman aged 40 to 50 in good health and CMV-seronegative. The material sequenced was PBMCs. The chain joins TRBV7-2 to TRBJ1-6; maybe TRBD1 (5 bases). The CDR3 loop is CASSGPLSGISYNSPLHF. CDR3 bases: TGTGCCAGCAGCGGCCCTCTTTCAGGGATCTCCTATAATTCACCCCTCCACTTT.